This TCR beta chain was recorded in a study of shared clonotypes between healthy human individuals. Study information: The composition of the donors was a couple of women and a few men aged 18 to 49. CD4 naive and CD4 memory each took three plates per donor, while CD8 naive took two and CD8 memory one.

As handled by the study authors: In the immunoSEQ data, sequences were junction-only and lacked quality scores, so filtering differed. The method was immunoSEQ multiplex PCR; TCRdb's version includes in-frame clones alone and lacks a portion of them. V, J and clone size are those of that table, while D and trimming were read from the DNA. The sample carries roughly 2.2 million clones, over 90% recorded once. V dropped 1 base and J dropped 5; count of bases not matched to a gene: 10. The CDR3 totals 17 residues. Germline CDR1 and CDR2: GTSNPN and SVGIG (reference sequence). This clone appeared once. V gene TRBV30 combines with J gene TRBJ2-3; 12 bases fit TRBD2. The receptor's source is a man aged 18 to 29 in good health. Some clones in this sample may be carry-over from other donors' samples. Sequencing was carried out using naive CD4+ T cells from PBMCs. The subset here: CD45RA+ positively selected. The CDR3 spells CAWSALAGGPGLDTQYF. The CDR3, as DNA: TGTGCCTGGAGTGCCCTAGCGGGAGGGCCGGGTTTAGATACGCAGTATTTT.